A single TCR delta chain is shown here with its context. A much larger clone differs by one base, so this may be a read error. The sample originates from a study of gamma-delta chains in newborns, infants, children. The overall study: Microbial exposure reportedly drives polyclonal innate γδ T cell expansion after birth.

CDR3 length: 24 amino acids. From germline, CDR1 is TSWWSYY and CDR2 QGS. TCRdb fed the reads into CATT to redo clone calling. The sample contains approximately 2,800 delta-chain clones, about half of which appear only once. The material sequenced was blood, taken at baseline. The sequence was obtained from a child who received the measles vaccine. The J gene is TRDJ1, the V gene TRDV1; 12 nucleotides match TRDD3. This CDR3 reads CAPGERSVLFGVLGDTPYTDKLIF. For the CDR3, the DNA is TGTGCTCCTGGGGAACGAAGTGTCCTATTTGGGGTGCTGGGGGATACGCCGTACACCGATAAACTCATCTTT.